Included here is one T cell receptor (beta chain) sequence, with context. The data were obtained in a study of blood T cell repertoires in COVID-19. Study in general: The analysed material was cDNA or gDNA that came from T cells, B-cell-depleted T cells, or PBMCs.

Germline loops: CDR1 SEHNR, CDR2 FQNEAQ (reference sequence). V trimming: 4 bases; J trimming: 7 bases; junction bases outside the gene matches: 11. This CDR3 region has 16 residues. Participants were aged about 18 to 89 years from around 26 US areas. Recovered status in Cohort 3 required two negative PCRs, clearance, or symptom resolution. Sequencing was performed with immunoSEQ multiplex PCR; in TCRdb, only in-frame clones are kept and a portion is missing. Altogether more than 250,000 clones are present, 86% being singletons, with the ten largest covering roughly 3%. The clonotype was recovered from a woman under 30 who had recovered from COVID-19. Sequencing input: PBMCs or T cells enriched from blood (not recorded which). The chain combines TRBV7-9 with TRBJ2-2; 8 nucleotides line up with TRBD1. The CDR3 spells CASSSPGQGRGGELFF. The CDR3 DNA sequence: TGTGCCAGCAGCTCACCCGGACAGGGAAGAGGCGGGGAGCTGTTTTTT.